A few counts support the clone carrying this T cell receptor beta chain. Antigen: not known. Sequencing libraries for TCR beta were prepared with iRepertoire HTBI primers and Arm-PCR of CDR3 regions. A single record per CDR3 protein comes from TCRdb applying MiXCR to the multiplex PCR reads. The table lists roughly 400,000 distinct CDR3 sequences, around 20% of them singletons. The CDR3 covers 13 residues. Between the trimmed V and J ends, which lost 1 base and 3 bases, there was a span of 7 bases. Germline lookup yields CDR1 LGHNA and CDR2 YSLEER. This entry belongs to a study of regulatory T cells in long-lasting Graves disease. Study-wide background: Over 5 years of antithyroid drugs plus positive TSH receptor antibodies defined persistent Graves' disease. Study-wide points: TCR diversity was lower in persistent Graves' patients than in newly diagnosed ones. Persistent disease favored TRBV28, TRBJ1-2 and TRBJ2-5.

This sample's time point: persistent/refractory GD, antithyroid drugs over 5 years with positive TRAb. The TCR library was prepared using RNA isolated from PBMCs. The sample consisted of peripheral blood mononuclear cells (PBMCs), taken when the disease was refractory, from a patient treated with antithyroid drugs. The origin of this receptor is a female donor with Graves disease. V and J are TRBV4-3 and TRBJ2-7; D gene unclear. The CDR3 region has the DNA TGCGCCAGCAGCCAAGGAAATAGCTACGAGCAGTACTTC. It specifies CASSQGNSYEQYF.